Each of the 6 T cell receptor beta chains below was sequenced from the same sample in a study of shared clonotypes between healthy human individuals. The protocol was immunoSEQ multiplex PCR, while the TCRdb copy is restricted to in-frame clones and leaves out a portion. The sample has roughly 700,000 clones, 74% seen once. The specimen sequenced was memory CD4+ T cells sorted from blood. Noted subset: CD45RA-negative fraction. These TCRs come from a woman under 40 in good health.

The chain combines TRBV28 with TRBJ2-7; 8 bases fit TRBD1. The CDR3 totals 15 residues. Germline assignment: CDR1 MDHEN and CDR2 SYDVKM. After removal of 3 bases from V and 7 bases from J, the junction contained 11 bases not matched to a gene. CDR3 coding DNA: TGTGCCAGCAGTTTTTTAGGGCAGGGGGCTTGGGAGCAGTACTTC. It is translated as CASSFLGQGAWEQYF.

The gene calls are TRBV4-2 and TRBJ2-6, with D uncertain. Deletions cut 0 bases from V and 1 base from J, with 22 bases between. The V gene's germline CDR1 is LGHNA and CDR2 YNFKEQ. The CDR3 loop spans 21 amino acids. In nucleotides, the CDR3 is TGTGCCAGCAGCCAAGATCGGTGGGGTGGCAGATCCTCGTCTGGGGCCAACGTCCTGACTTTC. This sequence encodes CASSQDRWGGRSSSGANVLTF.

The CDR3 region has the DNA TGCGCCAGCAGCTTCGCCTGGGGGCGGGAGAGGTCCTACAATGAGCAGTTCTTC. This translates into CASSFAWGRERSYNEQFF. The J gene is TRBJ2-1, the V gene TRBV5-1, with TRBD2 as a possible D gene (7 bases). The CDR3 length is 18 residues. The V and J ends lost 2 bases and 1 base respectively, with 19 bases between them. Germline lookup yields CDR1 SGHRS and CDR2 YFSETQ. Full variable domain (outside the CDR3, taken from reference TRBV5-1 and TRBJ2-1): KAGVTQTPRYLIKTRGQQVTLSCSPISGHRSVSWYQQTPGQGLQFLFEYFSETQRNKGNFPGRFSGRQFSNSRSEMNVSTLELGDSALYLCASSFAWGRERSYNEQFFGPGTRLTVL.

To note about this clone: Distinct nucleotide sequences in the sample also encode this CDR3. CDR3 sequence reads: CASSPSSYEQYF. CDR3 nucleotides: TGTGCCAGCAGCCCGAGCTCCTACGAGCAGTACTTC. The chain recombines TRBV7-8 with TRBJ2-7; D unresolved. This CDR3 contains 12 residues. Looked up from germline, CDR1 is SGHVS and CDR2 is FQNEAQ. V lost 5 bases, J lost 0 bases, and 5 bases lay in between.

The V and J genes are TRBV21-1 and TRBJ2-7; the listed D gene, TRBD2, was not tested against the DNA. TRBV21-1 is annotated as a pseudogene. This CDR3 is built from 14 residues. CDR3 sequence reads: CASSRSGSSYEQYF. DNA of the CDR3: TGTGCCAGCAGCAGGTCGGGGAGCTCCTACGAGCAGTACTTC.

J is TRBJ2-2 and V is TRBV5-1; D perhaps matches TRBD2 (5 bases). Germline CDR1 SGHRS, CDR2 YFSETQ. Deletions cut 0 bases from V and 7 bases from J, with 10 bases between. CDR3 length: 14 amino acids. The CDR3 DNA is TGCGCCAGCAGCTTGGAGCCAGACTACGGGGAGCTGTTTTTT. It yields the protein CASSLEPDYGELFF. The variable domain in full, completed from reference TRBV5-1 and TRBJ2-2, reads KAGVTQTPRYLIKTRGQQVTLSCSPISGHRSVSWYQQTPGQGLQFLFEYFSETQRNKGNFPGRFSGRQFSNSRSEMNVSTLELGDSALYLCASSLEPDYGELFFGEGSRLTVL.